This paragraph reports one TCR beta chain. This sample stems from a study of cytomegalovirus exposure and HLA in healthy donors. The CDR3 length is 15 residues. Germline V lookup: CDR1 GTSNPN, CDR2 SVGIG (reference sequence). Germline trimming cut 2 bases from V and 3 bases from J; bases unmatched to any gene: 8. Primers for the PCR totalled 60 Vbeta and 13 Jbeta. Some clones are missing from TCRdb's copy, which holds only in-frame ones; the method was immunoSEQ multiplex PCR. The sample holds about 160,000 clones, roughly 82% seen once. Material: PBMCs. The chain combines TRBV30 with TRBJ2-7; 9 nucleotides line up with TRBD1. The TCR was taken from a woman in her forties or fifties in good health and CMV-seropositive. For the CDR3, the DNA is TGTGCCTGGAGTCCCGGGACAGGGCACATCTACGAGCAGTACTTC. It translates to CAWSPGTGHIYEQYF.